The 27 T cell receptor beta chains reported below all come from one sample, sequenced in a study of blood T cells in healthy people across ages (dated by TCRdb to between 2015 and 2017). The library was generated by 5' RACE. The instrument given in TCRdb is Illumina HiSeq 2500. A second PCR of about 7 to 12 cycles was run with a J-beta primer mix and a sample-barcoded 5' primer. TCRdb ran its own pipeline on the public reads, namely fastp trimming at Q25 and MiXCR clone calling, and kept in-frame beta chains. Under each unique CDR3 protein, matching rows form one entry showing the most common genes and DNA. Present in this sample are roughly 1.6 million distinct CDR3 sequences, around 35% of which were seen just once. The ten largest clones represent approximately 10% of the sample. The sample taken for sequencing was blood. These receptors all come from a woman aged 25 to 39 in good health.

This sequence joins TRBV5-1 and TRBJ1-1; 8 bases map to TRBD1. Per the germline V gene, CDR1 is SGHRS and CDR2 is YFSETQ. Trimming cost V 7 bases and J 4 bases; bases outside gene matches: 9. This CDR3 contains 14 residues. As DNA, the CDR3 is TGCGCCAGCGCCACAGGACAGGGAGCCACTGAAGCTTTCTTT. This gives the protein CASATGQGATEAFF.

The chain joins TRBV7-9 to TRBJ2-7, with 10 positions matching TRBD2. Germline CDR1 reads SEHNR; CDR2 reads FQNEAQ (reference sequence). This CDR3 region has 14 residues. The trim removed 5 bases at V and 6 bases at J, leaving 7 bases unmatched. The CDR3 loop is CASSMSGGASEQYF. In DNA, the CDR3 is TGTGCCAGCAGCATGAGCGGGGGGGCCAGCGAGCAGTACTTC.

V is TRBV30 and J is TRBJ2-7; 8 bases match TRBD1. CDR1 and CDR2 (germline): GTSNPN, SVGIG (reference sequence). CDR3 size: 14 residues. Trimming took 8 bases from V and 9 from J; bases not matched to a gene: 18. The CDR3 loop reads CAIGTIDRGHGQYF. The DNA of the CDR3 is TGTGCCATCGGAACTATAGACAGGGGCCACGGGCAGTACTTC.

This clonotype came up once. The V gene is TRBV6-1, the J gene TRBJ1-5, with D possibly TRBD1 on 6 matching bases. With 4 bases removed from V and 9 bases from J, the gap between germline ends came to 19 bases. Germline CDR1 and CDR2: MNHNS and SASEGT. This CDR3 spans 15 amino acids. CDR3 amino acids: CASSVGQFVGRPQHF. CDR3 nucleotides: TGTGCCAGCAGTGTAGGACAGTTCGTGGGCCGGCCCCAGCATTTT.

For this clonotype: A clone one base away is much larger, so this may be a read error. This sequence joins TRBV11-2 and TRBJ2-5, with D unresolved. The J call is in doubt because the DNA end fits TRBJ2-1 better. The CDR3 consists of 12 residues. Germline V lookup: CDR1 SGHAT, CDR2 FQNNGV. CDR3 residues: CASSLDPKTQFF. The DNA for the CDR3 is TGTGCCAGCAGCTTAGATCCAAAGACCCAGTTCTTC.

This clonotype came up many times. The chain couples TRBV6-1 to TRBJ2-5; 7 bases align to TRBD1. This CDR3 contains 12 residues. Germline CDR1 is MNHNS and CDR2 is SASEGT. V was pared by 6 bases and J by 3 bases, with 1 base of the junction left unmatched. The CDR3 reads CASRTGKETQYF. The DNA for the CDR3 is TGTGCCAGCAGGACAGGGAAAGAGACCCAGTACTTC.

DNA of the CDR3: TGTGCCAGCAGCGACGAAAAGAGGGGACAGGGGAATTCACCCCTCCACTTT. It specifies CASSDEKRGQGNSPLHF. The rearrangement uses TRBV9 and TRBJ1-6; TRBD1 matches 10 bases. Germline assignment: CDR1 SGDLS and CDR2 YYNGEE. The CDR3 totals 17 residues. V was clipped by 3 bases and J by 7 bases; unmatched bases: 10.

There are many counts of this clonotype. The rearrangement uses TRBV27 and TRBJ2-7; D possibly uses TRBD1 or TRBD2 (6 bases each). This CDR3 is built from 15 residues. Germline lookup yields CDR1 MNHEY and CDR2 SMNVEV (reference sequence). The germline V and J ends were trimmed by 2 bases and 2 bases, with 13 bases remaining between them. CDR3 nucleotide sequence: TGTGCCAGCAGTTTAAAGGGGGGAGGTCCCTACGAGCAGTACTTC. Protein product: CASSLKGGGPYEQYF.

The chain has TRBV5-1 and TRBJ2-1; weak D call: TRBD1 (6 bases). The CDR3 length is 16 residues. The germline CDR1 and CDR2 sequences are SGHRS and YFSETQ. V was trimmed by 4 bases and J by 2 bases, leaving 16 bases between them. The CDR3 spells CASSAGDTITYNEQFF. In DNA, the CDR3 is TGCGCCAGCAGCGCCGGGGACACAATTACCTACAATGAGCAGTTCTTC.

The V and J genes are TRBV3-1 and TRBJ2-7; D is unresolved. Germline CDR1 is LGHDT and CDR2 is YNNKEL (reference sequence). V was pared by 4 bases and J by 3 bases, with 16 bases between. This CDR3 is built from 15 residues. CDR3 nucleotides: TGTGCCAGCAGCCTCCAACACACACAGATCTACGAGCAGTACTTC. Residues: CASSLQHTQIYEQYF.

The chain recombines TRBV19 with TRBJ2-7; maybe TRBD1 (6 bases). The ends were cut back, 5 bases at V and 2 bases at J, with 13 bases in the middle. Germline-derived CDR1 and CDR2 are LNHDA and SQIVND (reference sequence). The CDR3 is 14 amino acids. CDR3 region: CASSAAGETYEQYF. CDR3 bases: TGTGCCAGTAGTGCCGCAGGGGAAACCTACGAGCAGTACTTC.

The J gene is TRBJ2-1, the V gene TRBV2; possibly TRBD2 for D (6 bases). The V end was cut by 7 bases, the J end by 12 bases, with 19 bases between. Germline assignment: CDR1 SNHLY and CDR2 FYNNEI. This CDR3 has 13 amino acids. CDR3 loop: CASNTLRGGGQFF. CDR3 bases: TGTGCCAGCAACACTTTACGGGGAGGCGGGCAGTTCTTC.

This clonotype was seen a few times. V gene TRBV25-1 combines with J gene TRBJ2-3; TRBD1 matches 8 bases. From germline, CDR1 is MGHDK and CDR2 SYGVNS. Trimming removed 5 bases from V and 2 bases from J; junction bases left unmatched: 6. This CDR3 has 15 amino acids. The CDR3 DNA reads TGTGCCAGCAGTCCGGGACAGGACTCCACAGATACGCAGTATTTT. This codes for CASSPGQDSTDTQYF.

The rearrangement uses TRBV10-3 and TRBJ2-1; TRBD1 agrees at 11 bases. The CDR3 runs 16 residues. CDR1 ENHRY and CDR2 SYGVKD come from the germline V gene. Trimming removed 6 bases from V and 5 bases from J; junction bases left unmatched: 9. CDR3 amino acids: CAISGGQGAFHNEQFF. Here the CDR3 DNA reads TGTGCCATCAGCGGCGGACAGGGGGCATTCCACAATGAGCAGTTCTTC.

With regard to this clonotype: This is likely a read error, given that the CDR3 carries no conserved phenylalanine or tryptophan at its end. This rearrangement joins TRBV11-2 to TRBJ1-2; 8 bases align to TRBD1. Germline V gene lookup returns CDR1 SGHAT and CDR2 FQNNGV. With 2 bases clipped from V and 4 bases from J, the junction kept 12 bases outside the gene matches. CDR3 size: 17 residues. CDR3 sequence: CASSLNPGTGPFYGYTC. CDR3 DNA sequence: TGTGCCAGCAGCTTAAATCCAGGGACAGGACCCTTCTATGGCTACACCTGC.

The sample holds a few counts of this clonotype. CDR3 residues: CASSQEQSSFNYGYTF. The CDR3 DNA is TGCGCCAGCAGCCAGGAACAGAGTTCCTTTAACTATGGCTACACCTTC. The chain links TRBV4-1 to TRBJ1-2; D is unclear. This CDR3 has 16 amino acids. CDR1 is MGHRA and CDR2 is YSYEKL in the germline V gene. V was clipped by 3 bases and J by 1 base, with 15 bases between them.

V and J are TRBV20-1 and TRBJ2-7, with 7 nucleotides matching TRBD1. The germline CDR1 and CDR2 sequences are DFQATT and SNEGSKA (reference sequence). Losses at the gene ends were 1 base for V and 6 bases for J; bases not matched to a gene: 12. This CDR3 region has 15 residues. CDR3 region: CSARVRQGTVREQYF. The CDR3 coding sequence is TGCAGTGCTAGAGTACGACAGGGAACAGTGCGCGAGCAGTACTTC.

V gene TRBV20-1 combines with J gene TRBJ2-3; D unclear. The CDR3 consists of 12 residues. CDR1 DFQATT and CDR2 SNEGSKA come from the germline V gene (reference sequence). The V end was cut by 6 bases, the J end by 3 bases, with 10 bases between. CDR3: CSAPERTDTQYF. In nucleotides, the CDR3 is TGCAGTGCCCCGGAGAGGACAGATACGCAGTATTTT.

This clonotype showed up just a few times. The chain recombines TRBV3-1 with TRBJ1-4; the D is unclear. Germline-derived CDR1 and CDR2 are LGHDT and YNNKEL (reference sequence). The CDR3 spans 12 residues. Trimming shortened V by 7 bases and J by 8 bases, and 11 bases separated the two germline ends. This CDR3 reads CASTAPGEKLFF. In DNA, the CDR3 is TGTGCCAGCACCGCGCCCGGGGAAAAACTGTTTTTT.

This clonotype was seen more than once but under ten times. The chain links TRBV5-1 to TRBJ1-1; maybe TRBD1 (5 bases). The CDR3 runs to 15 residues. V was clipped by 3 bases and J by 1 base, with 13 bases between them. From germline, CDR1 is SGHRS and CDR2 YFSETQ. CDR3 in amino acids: CASSSEGQGNTEAFF. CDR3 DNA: TGCGCCAGCAGCTCGGAGGGGCAGGGGAACACTGAAGCTTTCTTT.

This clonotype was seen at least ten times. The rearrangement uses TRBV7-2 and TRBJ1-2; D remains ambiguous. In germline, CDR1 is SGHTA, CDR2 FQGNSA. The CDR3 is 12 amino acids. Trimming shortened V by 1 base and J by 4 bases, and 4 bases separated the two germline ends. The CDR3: CASSLDFYGYTF. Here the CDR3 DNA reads TGTGCCAGCAGCTTAGACTTCTATGGCTACACCTTC.

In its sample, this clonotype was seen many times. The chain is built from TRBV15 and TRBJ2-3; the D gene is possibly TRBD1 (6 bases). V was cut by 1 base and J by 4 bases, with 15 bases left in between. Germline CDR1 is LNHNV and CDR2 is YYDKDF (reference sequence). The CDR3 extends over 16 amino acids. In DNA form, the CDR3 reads TGTGCCACCAGCAGAGCTGGGGGCCGGGGTTCAGATACGCAGTATTTT. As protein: CATSRAGGRGSDTQYF. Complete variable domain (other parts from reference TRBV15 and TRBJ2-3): DAMVIQNPRYQVTQFGKPVTLSCSQTLNHNVMYWYQQKSSQAPKLLFHYYDKDFNNEADTPDNFQSRRPNTSFCFLDIRSPGLGDTAMYLCATSRAGGRGSDTQYFGPGTRLTVL.

Here the CDR3 reads CASRAGSTYEQYF. The CDR3 DNA is TGTGCCAGCAGAGCGGGTTCGACCTACGAGCAGTACTTC. The chain has TRBV27 and TRBJ2-4; D perhaps matches TRBD2 (6 bases). TRBJ2-7 explains the end of the DNA better; the J call may be wrong. Germline loops: CDR1 MNHEY, CDR2 SMNVEV (reference sequence). This CDR3 spans 13 amino acids.

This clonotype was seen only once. CDR3 sequence reads: CASSQDHIDRANGYTF. The CDR3 DNA reads TGCGCCAGCAGCCAAGATCACATCGACAGGGCCAATGGCTACACCTTC. The chain links TRBV4-1 to TRBJ1-2, with TRBD1 matching 7 bases. Germline CDR1 is MGHRA and CDR2 is YSYEKL. Trimming took 0 bases from V and 6 from J; bases not matched to a gene: 10. This CDR3 comprises 16 residues.

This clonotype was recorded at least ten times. The CDR3, as DNA: TGCAGTGCTAGATTACAGGGATGGGAGCAGTACTTC. This sequence encodes CSARLQGWEQYF. The chain combines TRBV20-1 with TRBJ2-7, with D possibly matching TRBD1 (6 bases). The V end lost 2 bases, the J end lost 7 bases, and 12 bases lay between the germline ends. This CDR3 is built from 12 residues. In germline, CDR1 is DFQATT, CDR2 SNEGSKA (reference sequence).

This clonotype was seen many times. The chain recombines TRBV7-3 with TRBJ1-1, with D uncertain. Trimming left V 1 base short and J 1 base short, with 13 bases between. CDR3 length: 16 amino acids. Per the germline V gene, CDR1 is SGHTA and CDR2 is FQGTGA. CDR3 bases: TGTGCCAGCAGCTTAAGGACCGGGAACGCGAACACTGAAGCTTTCTTT. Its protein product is CASSLRTGNANTEAFF.

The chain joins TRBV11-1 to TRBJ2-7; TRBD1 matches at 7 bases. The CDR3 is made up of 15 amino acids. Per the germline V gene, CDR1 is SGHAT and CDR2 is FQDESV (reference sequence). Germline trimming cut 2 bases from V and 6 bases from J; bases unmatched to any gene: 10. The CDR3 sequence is CASSLSGRGTLEQYF. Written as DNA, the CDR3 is TGTGCCAGCAGCTTATCGGGCAGGGGGACGCTCGAGCAGTACTTC.